A single sample gave rise to the 24 T cell receptor beta chains below, sequenced in a study of T cells in Graves' hyperthyroidism and ophthalmopathy. The TCR beta CDR3 regions underwent amplification using RNA transcripts as the source. Primed by the HTBI set, a first-round RT-PCR was run on the TCR CDR3. TCRdb re-called the multiplex PCR reads with MiXCR, one entry per CDR3 protein. The table records a few hundred thousand distinct CDR3 sequences, 13% to 15% of them present only once. The sample comprised blood. Receptors originate from a young woman with Graves' ophthalmopathy.

The J gene is TRBJ2-5, the V gene TRBV29-1; 9 bases line up with TRBD2. The CDR3 is 13 residues long. J lost 5 bases, V lost 4 bases, and 5 bases had no gene match. From germline, CDR1 is SQVTM and CDR2 ANQGSEA. The CDR3: CSVVRGGRETQYF. The DNA for the CDR3 is TGCAGCGTTGTGCGGGGGGGCCGTGAGACCCAGTACTTC.

This clonotype came up many times. V gene TRBV4-2 combines with J gene TRBJ2-7; D not resolved. Trimming removed 0 bases from V and 0 bases from J, with 6 bases in between. Looked up from germline, CDR1 is LGHNA and CDR2 is YNFKEQ. This CDR3 comprises 14 residues. Written as DNA, the CDR3 is TGTGCCAGCAGCCAAGATCTGGGCTCCTACGAGCAGTACTTC. As protein: CASSQDLGSYEQYF.

The gene calls are TRBV9 and TRBJ2-1, with 10 bases identical to TRBD2. J gave up 4 bases and V 3 bases, and 1 base lay outside the gene matches. The CDR3 runs 14 residues. Per germline, CDR1 SGDLS and CDR2 YYNGEE. The CDR3 region has the DNA TGTGCCAGCAGCGCACTAGCGGGGTACAATGAGCAGTTCTTC. It translates to CASSALAGYNEQFF.

In this sample, this clonotype turned up many times. This rearrangement joins TRBV28 to TRBJ2-7, with D uncertain. The CDR3 sequence is 16 residues long. The germline gives CDR1 MDHEN, CDR2 SYDVKM. V lost 6 bases and J 4 bases, leaving 22 bases between the germline ends. The CDR3 loop is CASSPSSGSRLYEQYF. CDR3 DNA sequence: TGTGCCAGCAGCCCGAGCTCCGGCTCCCGACTTTACGAGCAGTACTTC.

The chain has TRBV19 and TRBJ1-1, with 9 bases that match TRBD1. This CDR3 contains 17 residues. The germline V gene encodes CDR1 LNHDA and CDR2 SQIVND (reference sequence). With 0 bases clipped from V and 0 bases from J, the junction kept 5 bases outside the gene matches. The CDR3 here is CASSIDHTGGMNTEAFF. CDR3 DNA: TGTGCCAGTAGTATAGATCACACAGGGGGCATGAACACTGAAGCTTTCTTT.

This clonotype has a count of ten or more. This rearrangement joins TRBV7-9 to TRBJ1-5, with D perhaps matching TRBD1 (5 bases). The germline V and J ends were trimmed by 0 bases and 5 bases, with 11 bases remaining between them. Germline CDR1 reads SEHNR; CDR2 reads FQNEAQ (reference sequence). This CDR3 contains 15 residues. Here the CDR3 reads CASSLAGREHQPQHF. CDR3 coding DNA: TGTGCCAGCAGCTTAGCTGGCAGGGAACATCAGCCCCAGCATTTT.

This clonotype was seen at least ten times. This chain links TRBV4-1 with TRBJ2-7; D call uncertain. The CDR3 length is 14 residues. The V and J ends lost 4 bases and 1 base respectively, with 11 bases between them. CDR1 and CDR2 from the germline V gene are MGHRA and YSYEKL. CDR3 loop: CASSLSSRSYEQYF. CDR3 nucleotide sequence: TGCGCCAGCAGCCTATCGAGCAGGTCCTACGAGCAGTACTTC.

There are a few counts of this clonotype. J is TRBJ1-5 and V is TRBV5-6; TRBD1 matches 8 bases. Per the germline V gene, CDR1 is SGHDT and CDR2 is YYEEEE. The CDR3 is made up of 16 amino acids. V was pared by 0 bases and J by 5 bases, with 7 bases of the junction left unmatched. DNA for the CDR3: TGTGCCAGCAGCTTGGGGGCAGGGGGCCGTGATCAGCCCCAGCATTTT. Protein product: CASSLGAGGRDQPQHF.

This clonotype has ten or more counts. V is TRBV28 and J is TRBJ1-5; D ambiguous. Germline values: CDR1 MDHEN, CDR2 SYDVKM. The CDR3 consists of 15 residues. Trimming stripped 6 bases from V and 5 bases from J, with 17 bases between. DNA of the CDR3: TGTGCCAGCAGCCTCCCCATGGCAGGTCATCAGCCCCAGCATTTT. It codes for CASSLPMAGHQPQHF.

The V gene is TRBV27, the J gene TRBJ1-2; D gene ambiguous. This CDR3 is 13 amino acids long. Trimming removed 8 bases from V and 8 bases from J, with 18 bases in between. The V gene's germline CDR1 is MNHEY and CDR2 SMNVEV (reference sequence). The CDR3 nucleotides read TGTGCCAGCCGAGCGGACGGAGCTTGGGGCTACACCTTC. Amino acids: CASRADGAWGYTF.

This clonotype was detected ten times or more. The chain has TRBV11-2 and TRBJ2-7; D may be TRBD2 (6 bases). V shed 8 bases and J shed 1 base, with 9 bases lying between them. The CDR3 loop spans 12 amino acids. CDR1 is SGHAT, CDR2 FQNNGV, per germline. For the CDR3, the DNA is TGTGCCAGCGGCGGACTATCCTACGAGCAGTACTTC. Its protein is CASGGLSYEQYF. The whole variable domain, remainder taken from reference TRBV11-2 and TRBJ2-7, is EAGVAQSPRYKIIEKRQSVAFWCNPISGHATLYWYQQILGQGPKLLIQFQNNGVVDDSQLPKDRFSAERLKGVDSTLKIQPAKLEDSAVYLCASGGLSYEQYFGPGTRLTVT.

This chain links TRBV19 with TRBJ2-1; D remains ambiguous. This CDR3 has 14 amino acids. Trimming shortened V by 10 bases and J by 5 bases, and 18 bases separated the two germline ends. Germline loops: CDR1 LNHDA, CDR2 SQIVND (reference sequence). CDR3 DNA sequence: TGTGCCACCTCGCGTGGTCGGCACAACAATGAGCAGTTCTTC. It translates to CATSRGRHNNEQFF.

In its sample, this clonotype was seen once. A much larger clone differs by one base, so this may be a read error. The J gene is TRBJ2-3, the V gene TRBV6-6, with a possible D match to TRBD2 (6 bases). The CDR3 length is 17 residues. Trimming cost V 0 bases and J 0 bases, with 13 bases left between them. Germline V gene data show CDR1 as MNHNY and CDR2 as SVGAGI (reference sequence). Here the CDR3 DNA reads TGTGCCAGCAGTTACTCGGTTAGCGGTGGTAGCACAGATACGCAGTATTTT. It encodes CASSYSVSGGSTDTQYF.

Ten or more counts support this clonotype. The chain is built from TRBV5-1 and TRBJ1-2; D is unclear. V shed 2 bases and J shed 4 bases, with 12 bases lying between them. Germline V gene sequence: CDR1 SGHRS, CDR2 YFSETQ. CDR3 length: 14 amino acids. As DNA, the CDR3 is TGCGCCAGCAGCTTTGGAGGTTCCTTCTATGGCTACACCTTC. Translation gives CASSFGGSFYGYTF. The variable domain in full, completed from reference TRBV5-1 and TRBJ1-2, reads KAGVTQTPRYLIKTRGQQVTLSCSPISGHRSVSWYQQTPGQGLQFLFEYFSETQRNKGNFPGRFSGRQFSNSRSEMNVSTLELGDSALYLCASSFGGSFYGYTFGSGTRLTVV.

This clonotype has at least ten counts. The chain joins TRBV2 to TRBJ2-5; D gene ambiguous. Germline CDR1 SNHLY, CDR2 FYNNEI. Between the trimmed V and J ends, which lost 2 bases and 4 bases, there was a span of 2 bases. CDR3 size: 11 residues. The CDR3 DNA is TGTGCCAGCAGTGAACGAGAGACCCAGTACTTC. Translating gives CASSERETQYF.

V gene TRBV14 combines with J gene TRBJ2-3, with D perhaps matching TRBD1 (6 bases). The V end lost 2 bases, the J end lost 1 base, and 10 bases lay between the germline ends. There are 15 residues in the CDR3. In germline, CDR1 is SGHDN, CDR2 FVKESK. CDR3 loop: CASSQSPGGTDTQYF. The CDR3 DNA follows: TGTGCCAGCAGCCAAAGTCCAGGGGGCACAGATACGCAGTATTTT.

V and J are TRBV7-2 and TRBJ1-1; tentatively, D is TRBD1 (6 bases). V lost 5 bases, J lost 5 bases, and 12 bases lay in between. In germline, CDR1 is SGHTA, CDR2 FQGNSA. This CDR3 has 13 amino acids. Written as DNA, the CDR3 is TGTGCCAGCAGCGAACAGGGTTTGACTGAAGCTTTCTTT. Amino acid sequence: CASSEQGLTEAFF.

This clonotype was seen only a few times. Just one base apart from a much larger clone, this may be a read error. The CDR3 bases are TGTGCCTGCAGTTTAGGAAGCCATAAAACGCCCCTCCACTTT. Its protein product is CACSLGSHKTPLHF. This chain connects TRBV28 to TRBJ1-6; D unclear. This CDR3 contains 14 residues. CDR1 is MDHEN and CDR2 is SYDVKM in the germline V gene. The full variable domain, its missing parts supplied by reference TRBV28 and TRBJ1-6, is DVKVTQSSRYLVKRTGEKVFLECVQDMDHENMFWYRQDPGLGLRLIYFSYDVKMKEKGDIPEGYSVSREKKERFSLILESASTNQTSMYLCACSLGSHKTPLHFGNGTRLTVT.

The sample holds many counts of this clonotype. The chain recombines TRBV27 with TRBJ2-7, with 9 bases matching TRBD2. Germline V gene data show CDR1 as MNHEY and CDR2 as SMNVEV (reference sequence). The V segment lost 5 bases and the J segment 0 bases; nucleotides outside the gene matches: 2. The CDR3 spans 14 residues. The CDR3 coding sequence is TGTGCCAGCAGTCCGGGACTAGCCTCCTACGAGCAGTACTTC. It specifies CASSPGLASYEQYF.

The sample holds many counts of this clonotype. J is TRBJ2-1 and V is TRBV12-3 or TRBV12-4, with 11 bases matching TRBD2. The V and J ends lost 7 bases and 4 bases, in that order; junction bases with no gene match: 6. The CDR3 covers 15 residues. This CDR3 is CASTSPSGGYNEQFF. For the CDR3, the DNA is TGTGCCAGCACCTCACCTAGCGGGGGGTACAATGAGCAGTTCTTC.

This clonotype was seen ten or more times. This sequence joins TRBV7-2 and TRBJ1-4, with a weak D call TRBD1 (5 bases). Between the trimmed V and J ends, which lost 3 bases and 7 bases, there was a span of 21 bases. This CDR3 region has 17 residues. The germline CDR1 and CDR2 sequences are SGHTA and FQGNSA. Written as DNA, the CDR3 is TGTGCCAGCAGCTTGGGAGCAGGGACTCGACGAGGTGAAAAACTGTTTTTT. It codes for CASSLGAGTRRGEKLFF.

The count of this clonotype is one. A much bigger clone sits one base away, suggesting this may be a read error. The chain recombines TRBV20-1 with TRBJ2-7; the D gene is possibly TRBD1 (5 bases). Germline V gene sequence: CDR1 DFQATT, CDR2 SNEGSKA (reference sequence). CDR3 size: 13 residues. The CDR3 DNA reads TGCAGTGCTAGAGATCAGGGCCCCTACGAGCGGTACTTC. It specifies CSARDQGPYERYF.

In this sample, this clonotype turned up many times. V usage is TRBV24-1 and J usage is TRBJ1-5; D is uncertain. The V end lost 9 bases, the J end lost 5 bases, and 13 bases lay between the germline ends. Germline V gene lookup returns CDR1 KGHDR and CDR2 SFDVKD. CDR3 length: 13 amino acids. CDR3 in DNA: TGTGCCACCGCAGTGAGTGCCTATCAGCCCCAGCATTTT. Amino acid sequence: CATAVSAYQPQHF.

This clonotype was seen repeatedly, ten times or more. The chain carries TRBV28 and TRBJ2-3; the match to TRBD1 covers 7 bases. The CDR3 runs 14 residues. Germline trimming cut 3 bases from V and 6 bases from J; bases unmatched to any gene: 6. In germline, CDR1 is MDHEN, CDR2 SYDVKM. For the CDR3, the DNA is TGTGCCAGCAGTTTTAGGGGGCCCGGTGATACGCAGTATTTT. Translation gives CASSFRGPGDTQYF.